This T cell receptor beta chain came from a study of CD8 T cells in cerebrospinal fluid in Alzheimer's disease. Germline V gene sequence: CDR1 DFQATT, CDR2 SNEGSKA (reference sequence). This CDR3 comprises 16 residues. Frequency places this clonotype as medium-sized. Each CDR3 protein gets one entry in TCRdb, which reprocessed the 10x single-cell sequencing reads and gives no DNA. The table lists 900 to 1,200 distinct CDR3 sequences, with more than 9% in the top ten. Material: cerebrospinal fluid. The J gene is TRBJ1-1, the V gene TRBV20-1; TCRdb calls TRBD1, which cannot be checked without DNA. The TCR sequence derives from a human donor in good health. CDR3 sequence reads: CSASRGGARMNTEAFF.